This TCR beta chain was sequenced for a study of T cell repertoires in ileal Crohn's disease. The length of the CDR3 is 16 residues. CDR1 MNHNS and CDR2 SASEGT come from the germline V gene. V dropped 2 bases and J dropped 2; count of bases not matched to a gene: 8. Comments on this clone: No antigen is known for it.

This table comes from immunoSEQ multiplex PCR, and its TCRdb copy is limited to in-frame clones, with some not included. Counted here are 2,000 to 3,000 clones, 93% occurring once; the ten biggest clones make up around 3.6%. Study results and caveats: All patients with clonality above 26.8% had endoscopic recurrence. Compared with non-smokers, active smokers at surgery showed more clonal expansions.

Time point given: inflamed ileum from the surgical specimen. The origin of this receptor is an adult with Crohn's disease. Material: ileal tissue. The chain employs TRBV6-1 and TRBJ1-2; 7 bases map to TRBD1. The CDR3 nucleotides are TGTGCCAGCAGTGAAAAAACAGGGGAGTTAAACTATGGCTACACCTTC. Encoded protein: CASSEKTGELNYGYTF.